This T cell receptor beta chain was sequenced for a study of blood T cell repertoires in COVID-19. Profiling relied on immunoSEQ multiplex PCR, and the TCRdb table lists in-frame clones only, not all of them. This sample carries more than 150,000 clones, about 90% of them seen once, and the ten largest clones take less than 25%. There are 16 residues in the CDR3. From germline, CDR1 is KGHSH and CDR2 LQKENI. Unmatched junction bases numbered 6, after V lost 3 bases and J lost 4 bases. The chain links TRBV18 to TRBJ2-5, with 12 bases matching TRBD2. The clonotype was recovered from a man in his 70s with active or convalescent COVID-19. Sequences were obtained from peripheral blood. CDR3 amino acids: CASSPFLAGGPETQYF. In DNA, the CDR3 is TGTGCCAGCTCACCCTTCCTAGCGGGAGGGCCAGAGACCCAGTACTTC.